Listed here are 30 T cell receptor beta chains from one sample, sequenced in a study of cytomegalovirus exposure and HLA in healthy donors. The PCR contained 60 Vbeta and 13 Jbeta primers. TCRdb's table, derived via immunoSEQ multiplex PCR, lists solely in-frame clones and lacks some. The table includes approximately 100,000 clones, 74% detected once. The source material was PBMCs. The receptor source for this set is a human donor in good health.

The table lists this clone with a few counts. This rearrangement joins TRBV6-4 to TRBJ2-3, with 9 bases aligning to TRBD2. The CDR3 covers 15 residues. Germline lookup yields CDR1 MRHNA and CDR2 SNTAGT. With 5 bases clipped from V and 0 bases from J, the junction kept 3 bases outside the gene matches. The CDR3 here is CASSPSGGSTDTQYF. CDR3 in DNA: TGTGCCAGCAGTCCGAGCGGGGGGAGCACAGATACGCAGTATTTT.

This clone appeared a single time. In DNA form, the CDR3 reads TGTGCCAGCAGCCTCTGGGAGGGCCGGTACGAGCAGTACTTC. Its protein is CASSLWEGRYEQYF. The rearrangement uses TRBV11-2 and TRBJ2-7; 7 bases map to TRBD2. V trimming: 5 bases; J trimming: 4 bases; junction bases outside the gene matches: 8. The germline CDR1 and CDR2 sequences are SGHAT and FQNNGV. The CDR3 consists of 14 residues.

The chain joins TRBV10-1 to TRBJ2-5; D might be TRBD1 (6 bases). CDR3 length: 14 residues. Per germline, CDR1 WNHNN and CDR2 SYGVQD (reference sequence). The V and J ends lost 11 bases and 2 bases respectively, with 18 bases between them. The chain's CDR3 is CARPTTGRQETQYF. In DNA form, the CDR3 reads TGCGCCCGTCCAACCACAGGGAGACAAGAGACCCAGTACTTC.

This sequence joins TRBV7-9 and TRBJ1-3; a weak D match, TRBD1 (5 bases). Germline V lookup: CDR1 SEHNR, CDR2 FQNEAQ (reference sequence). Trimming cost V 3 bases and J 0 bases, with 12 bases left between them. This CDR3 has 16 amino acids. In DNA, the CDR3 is TGTGCCAGCAGCTTCCCGAGCGGGGGCTCTGGAAACACCATATATTTT. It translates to CASSFPSGGSGNTIYF. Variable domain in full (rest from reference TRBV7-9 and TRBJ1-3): DTGVSQNPRHKITKRGQNVTFRCDPISEHNRLYWYRQTLGQGPEFLTYFQNEAQLEKSRLLSDRFSAERPKGSFSTLEIQRTEQGDSAMYLCASSFPSGGSGNTIYFGEGSWLTVV.

Here the CDR3 DNA reads TGTGCCAGCAGTTTCGGAGGGGAAACCCCGTACTTC. Encoded protein: CASSFGGETPYF. The genes are TRBV28 and TRBJ2-7; tentatively, D is TRBD2 (6 bases). CDR1 is MDHEN, CDR2 SYDVKM, per germline. Trimming left V 3 bases short and J 12 bases short, with 15 bases between. This CDR3 region has 12 residues.

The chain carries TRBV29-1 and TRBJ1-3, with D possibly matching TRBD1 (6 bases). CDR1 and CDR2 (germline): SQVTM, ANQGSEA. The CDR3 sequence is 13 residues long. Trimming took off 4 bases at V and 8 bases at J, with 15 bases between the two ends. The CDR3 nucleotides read TGCAGCGTTGCCGGACAGTTGGGGGACACCATATATTTT. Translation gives CSVAGQLGDTIYF.

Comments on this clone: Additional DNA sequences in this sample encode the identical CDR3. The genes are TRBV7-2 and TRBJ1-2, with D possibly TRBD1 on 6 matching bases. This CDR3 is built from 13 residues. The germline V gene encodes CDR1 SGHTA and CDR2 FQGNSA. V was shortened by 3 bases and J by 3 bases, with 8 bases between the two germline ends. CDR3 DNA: TGTGCCAGCAGCTTGGACAGAGACTATGGCTACACCTTC. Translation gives CASSLDRDYGYTF.

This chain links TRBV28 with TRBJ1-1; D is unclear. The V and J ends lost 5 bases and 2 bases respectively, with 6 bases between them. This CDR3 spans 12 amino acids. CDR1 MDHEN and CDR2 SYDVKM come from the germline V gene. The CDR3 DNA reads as TGTGCCAGCAGTGGCAGAAACACTGAAGCTTTCTTT. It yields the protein CASSGRNTEAFF.

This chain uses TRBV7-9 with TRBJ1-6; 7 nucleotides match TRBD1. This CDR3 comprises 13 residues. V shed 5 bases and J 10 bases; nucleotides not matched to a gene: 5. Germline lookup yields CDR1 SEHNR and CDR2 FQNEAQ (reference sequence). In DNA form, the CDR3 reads TGTGCCAGCAGCACAGGGGTAGGATCACCCCTCCACTTT. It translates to CASSTGVGSPLHF. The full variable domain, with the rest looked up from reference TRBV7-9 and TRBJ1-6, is DTGVSQNPRHKITKRGQNVTFRCDPISEHNRLYWYRQTLGQGPEFLTYFQNEAQLEKSRLLSDRFSAERPKGSFSTLEIQRTEQGDSAMYLCASSTGVGSPLHFGNGTRLTVT.

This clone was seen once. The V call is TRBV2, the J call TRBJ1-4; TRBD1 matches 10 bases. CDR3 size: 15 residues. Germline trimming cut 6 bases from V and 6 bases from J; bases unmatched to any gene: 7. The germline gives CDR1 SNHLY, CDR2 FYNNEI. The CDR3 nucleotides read TGTGCCAGCAGCACGACAGGGGGCGCCTATGAAAAACTGTTTTTT. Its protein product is CASSTTGGAYEKLFF.

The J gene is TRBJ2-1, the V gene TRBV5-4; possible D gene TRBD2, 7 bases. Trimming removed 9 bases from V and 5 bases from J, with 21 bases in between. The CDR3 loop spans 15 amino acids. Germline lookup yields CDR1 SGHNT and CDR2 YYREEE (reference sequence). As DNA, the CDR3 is TGTGCCACTTCAGCGGGATCCCAGGGGAACAATGAGCAGTTCTTC. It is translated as CATSAGSQGNNEQFF.

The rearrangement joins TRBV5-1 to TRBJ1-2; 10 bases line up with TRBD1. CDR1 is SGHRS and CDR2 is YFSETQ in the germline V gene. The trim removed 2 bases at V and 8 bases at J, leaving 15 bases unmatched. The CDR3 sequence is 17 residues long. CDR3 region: CASSFPRGTGDGKGYTF. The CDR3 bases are TGCGCCAGCAGCTTTCCACGGGGGACAGGGGATGGCAAAGGCTACACCTTC.

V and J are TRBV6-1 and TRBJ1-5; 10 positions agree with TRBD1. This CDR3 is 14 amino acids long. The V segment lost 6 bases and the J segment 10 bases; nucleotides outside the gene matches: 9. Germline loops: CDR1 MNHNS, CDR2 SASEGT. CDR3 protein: CASRTPGQGRPQHF. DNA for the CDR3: TGTGCCAGCAGAACCCCGGGACAGGGGAGACCCCAGCATTTT.

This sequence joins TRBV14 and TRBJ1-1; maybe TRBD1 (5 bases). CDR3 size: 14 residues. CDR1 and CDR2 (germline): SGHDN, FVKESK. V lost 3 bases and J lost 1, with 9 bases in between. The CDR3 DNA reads TGTGCCAGCAGCCACTGGGGCTCGAACACTGAAGCTTTCTTT. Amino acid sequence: CASSHWGSNTEAFF. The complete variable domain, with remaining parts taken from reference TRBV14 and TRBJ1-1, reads EAGVTQFPSHSVIEKGQTVTLRCDPISGHDNLYWYRRVMGKEIKFLLHFVKESKQDESGMPNNRFLAERTGGTYSTLKVQPAELEDSGVYFCASSHWGSNTEAFFGQGTRLTVV.

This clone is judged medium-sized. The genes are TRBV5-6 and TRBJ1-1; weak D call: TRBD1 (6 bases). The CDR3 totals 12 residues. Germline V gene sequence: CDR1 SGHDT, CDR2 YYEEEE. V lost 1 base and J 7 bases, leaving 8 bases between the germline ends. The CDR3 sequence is CASSLRGGEAFF. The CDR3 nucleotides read TGTGCCAGCAGCTTGAGGGGGGGTGAAGCTTTCTTT.

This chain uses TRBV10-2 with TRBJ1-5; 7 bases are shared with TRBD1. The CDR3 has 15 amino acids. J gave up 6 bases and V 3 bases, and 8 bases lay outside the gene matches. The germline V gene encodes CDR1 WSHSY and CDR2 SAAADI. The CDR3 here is CASSEGQGVGQPQHF. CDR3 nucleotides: TGCGCCAGCAGTGAAGGTCAGGGGGTTGGTCAGCCCCAGCATTTT.

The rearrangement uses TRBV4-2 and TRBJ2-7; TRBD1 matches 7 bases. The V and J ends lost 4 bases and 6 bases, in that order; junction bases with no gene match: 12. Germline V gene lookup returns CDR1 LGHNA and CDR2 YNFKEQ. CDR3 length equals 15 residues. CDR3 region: CASSPSGQVTFEQYF. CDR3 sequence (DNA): TGTGCCAGCAGCCCCTCTGGACAGGTGACCTTCGAGCAGTACTTC.

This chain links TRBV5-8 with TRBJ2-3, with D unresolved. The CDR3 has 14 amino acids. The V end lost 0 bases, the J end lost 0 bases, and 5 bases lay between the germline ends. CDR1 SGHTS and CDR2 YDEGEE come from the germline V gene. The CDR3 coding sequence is TGTGCCAGCAGCTTGGACAGTAGCACAGATACGCAGTATTTT. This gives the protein CASSLDSSTDTQYF. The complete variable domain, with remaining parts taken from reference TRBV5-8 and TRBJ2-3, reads EAGVTQSPTHLIKTRGQQATLRCSPISGHTSVYWYQQALGLGLQFLLWYDEGEERNRGNFPPRFSGRQFPNYSSELNVNALELEDSALYLCASSLDSSTDTQYFGPGTRLTVL.

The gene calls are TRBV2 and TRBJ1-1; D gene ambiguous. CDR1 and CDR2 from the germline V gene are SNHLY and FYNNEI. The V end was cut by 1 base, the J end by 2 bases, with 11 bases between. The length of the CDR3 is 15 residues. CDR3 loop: CASSEGMLANTEAFF. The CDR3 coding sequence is TGTGCCAGCAGTGAAGGTATGCTGGCTAACACTGAAGCTTTCTTT.

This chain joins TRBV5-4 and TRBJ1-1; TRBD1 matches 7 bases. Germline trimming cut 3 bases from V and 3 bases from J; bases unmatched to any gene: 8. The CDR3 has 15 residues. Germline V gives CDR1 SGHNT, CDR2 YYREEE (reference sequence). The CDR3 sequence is CASSSPGQKDTEAFF. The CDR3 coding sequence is TGTGCCAGCAGCTCACCGGGACAGAAGGACACTGAAGCTTTCTTT.

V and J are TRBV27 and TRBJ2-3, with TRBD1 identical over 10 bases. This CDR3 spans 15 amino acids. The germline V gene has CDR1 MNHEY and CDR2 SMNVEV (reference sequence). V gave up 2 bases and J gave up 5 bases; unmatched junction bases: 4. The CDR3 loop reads CASSLGGQGRDTQYF. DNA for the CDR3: TGTGCCAGCAGTTTAGGGGGACAGGGGAGAGATACGCAGTATTTT.

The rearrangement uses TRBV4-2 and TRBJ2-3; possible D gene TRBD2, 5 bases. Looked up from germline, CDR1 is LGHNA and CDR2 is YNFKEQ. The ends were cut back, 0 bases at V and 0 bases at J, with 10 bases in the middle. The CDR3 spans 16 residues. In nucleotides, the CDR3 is TGTGCCAGCAGCCAAGAGGGCGGGCCCAGCACAGATACGCAGTATTTT. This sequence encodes CASSQEGGPSTDTQYF.

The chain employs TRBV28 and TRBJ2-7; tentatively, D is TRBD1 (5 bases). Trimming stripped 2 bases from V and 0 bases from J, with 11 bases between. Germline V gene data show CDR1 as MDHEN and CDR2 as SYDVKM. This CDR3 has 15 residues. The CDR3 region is CASSLPAGSSYEQYF. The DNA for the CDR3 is TGTGCCAGCAGTTTACCGGCAGGGTCCTCCTACGAGCAGTACTTC. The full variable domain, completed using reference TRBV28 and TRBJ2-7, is DVKVTQSSRYLVKRTGEKVFLECVQDMDHENMFWYRQDPGLGLRLIYFSYDVKMKEKGDIPEGYSVSREKKERFSLILESASTNQTSMYLCASSLPAGSSYEQYFGPGTRLTVT.

CDR3 sequence reads: CASSPGLGLKFF. CDR3 DNA sequence: TGTGCCAGCAGCCCCGGTTTAGGACTGAAGTTCTTC. This sequence joins TRBV5-4 and TRBJ2-1, with a tentative D call TRBD2 (5 bases). The V gene's germline CDR1 is SGHNT and CDR2 YYREEE (reference sequence). The CDR3 is made up of 12 amino acids. Between the trimmed V and J ends, which lost 4 bases and 14 bases, there was a span of 16 bases.

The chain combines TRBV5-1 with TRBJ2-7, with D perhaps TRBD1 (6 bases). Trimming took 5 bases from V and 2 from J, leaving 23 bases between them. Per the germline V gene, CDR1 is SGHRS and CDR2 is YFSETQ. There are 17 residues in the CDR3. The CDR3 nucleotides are TGCGCCAGCAGACCCATCGGGACAAGCGGTGCTACCTACGAGCAGTACTTC. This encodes CASRPIGTSGATYEQYF.

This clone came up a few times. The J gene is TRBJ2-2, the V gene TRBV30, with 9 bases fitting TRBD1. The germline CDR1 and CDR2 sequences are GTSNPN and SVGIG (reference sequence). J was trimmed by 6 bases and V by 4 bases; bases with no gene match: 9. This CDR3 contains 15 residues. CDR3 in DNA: TGTGCCTGGACCCGGACAGGGGATTTCGCCGGGGAGCTGTTTTTT. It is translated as CAWTRTGDFAGELFF.

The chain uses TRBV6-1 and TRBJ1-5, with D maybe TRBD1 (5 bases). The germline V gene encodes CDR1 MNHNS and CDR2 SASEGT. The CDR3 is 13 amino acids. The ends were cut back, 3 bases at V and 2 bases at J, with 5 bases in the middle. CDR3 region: CASSDRGNQPQHF. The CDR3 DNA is TGTGCCAGCAGTGACAGGGGCAATCAGCCCCAGCATTTT.

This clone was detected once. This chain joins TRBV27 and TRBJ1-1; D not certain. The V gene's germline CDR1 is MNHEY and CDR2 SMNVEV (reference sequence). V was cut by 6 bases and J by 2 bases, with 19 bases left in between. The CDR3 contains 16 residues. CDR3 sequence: CASRNPGRSSNTEAFF. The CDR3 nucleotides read TGTGCCAGCAGAAACCCAGGAAGGTCCTCCAACACTGAAGCTTTCTTT.

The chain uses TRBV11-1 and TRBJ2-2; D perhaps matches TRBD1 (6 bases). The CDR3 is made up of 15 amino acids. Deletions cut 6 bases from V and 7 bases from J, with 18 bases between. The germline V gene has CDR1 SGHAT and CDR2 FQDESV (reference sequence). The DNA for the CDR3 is TGTGCCAGCAGTTCAACGGGCAGGGGTGGCGGGGAGCTGTTTTTT. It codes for CASSSTGRGGGELFF. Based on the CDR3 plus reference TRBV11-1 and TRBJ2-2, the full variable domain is EAEVAQSPRYKITEKSQAVAFWCDPISGHATLYWYRQILGQGPELLVQFQDESVVDDSQLPKDRFSAERLKGVDSTLKIQPAELGDSAMYLCASSSTGRGGGELFFGEGSRLTVL.

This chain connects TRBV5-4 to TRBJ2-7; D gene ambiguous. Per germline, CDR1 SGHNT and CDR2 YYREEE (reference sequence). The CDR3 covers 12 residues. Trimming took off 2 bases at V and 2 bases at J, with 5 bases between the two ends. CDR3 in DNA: TGTGCCAGCAGCTTCGCTACCTACGAGCAGTACTTC. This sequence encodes CASSFATYEQYF.